This passage covers 20 T cell receptor beta chains from one sample sequenced in a study of cytomegalovirus exposure and HLA in healthy donors. The PCR used 60 Vbeta and 13 Jbeta primers. Clones were sequenced by immunoSEQ multiplex PCR, and TCRdb holds only the in-frame ones, with some missing. This table holds roughly 240,000 clones, 85% found once. Material: PBMCs. The receptors originated from a girl aged 2 to 9 in good health and CMV-seronegative.

J is TRBJ2-7 and V is TRBV5-5; D may be TRBD1 (6 bases). Trimming took 2 bases from V and 5 from J, leaving 17 bases between them. Germline lookup yields CDR1 SGHKS and CDR2 YYEKEE (reference sequence). This CDR3 is 15 amino acids long. The CDR3 loop is CASSFWADSLDEQYF. CDR3 in DNA: TGTGCCAGCAGCTTCTGGGCGGACAGCTTGGACGAGCAGTACTTC.

The rearrangement links TRBV5-1 to TRBJ1-2, with 8 bases aligning to TRBD1. The CDR3 spans 13 residues. CDR1 SGHRS and CDR2 YFSETQ come from the germline V gene. The V and J ends lost 4 bases and 5 bases, in that order; junction bases with no gene match: 4. The CDR3: CASSLRQGYGYTF. Written as DNA, the CDR3 is TGCGCCAGCAGCCTCAGACAGGGGTATGGCTACACCTTC.

The J gene is TRBJ1-1, the V gene TRBV30, with D uncertain. Germline V gene sequence: CDR1 GTSNPN, CDR2 SVGIG (reference sequence). V lost 7 bases and J lost 1, with 7 bases in between. The CDR3 totals 11 residues. CDR3 in amino acids: CASKKNTEAFF. CDR3 in DNA: TGTGCCTCTAAAAAGAACACTGAAGCTTTCTTT.

This chain joins TRBV7-3 and TRBJ2-2, with 7 positions matching TRBD1. The CDR3 covers 14 residues. V was pared by 5 bases and J by 8 bases, with 8 bases of the junction left unmatched. CDR1 is SGHTA and CDR2 is FQGTGA in the germline V gene. DNA of the CDR3: TGTGCCAGCAGCAAACAGGGGCCGACGGGGGAGCTGTTTTTT. Amino acid sequence: CASSKQGPTGELFF.

The chain links TRBV11-2 to TRBJ2-5; the D gene is possibly TRBD1 (5 bases). This CDR3 has 14 residues. The V and J ends lost 4 bases and 4 bases respectively, with 13 bases between them. CDR1 is SGHAT, CDR2 FQNNGV, per germline. The CDR3 reads CASSSAGMGETQYF. The DNA of the CDR3 is TGTGCCAGCAGCTCCGCAGGGATGGGAGAGACCCAGTACTTC. The full variable domain, with the rest looked up from reference TRBV11-2 and TRBJ2-5, is EAGVAQSPRYKIIEKRQSVAFWCNPISGHATLYWYQQILGQGPKLLIQFQNNGVVDDSQLPKDRFSAERLKGVDSTLKIQPAKLEDSAVYLCASSSAGMGETQYFGPGTRLLVL.

The rearrangement joins TRBV7-9 to TRBJ1-3; TRBD1 is a possible D gene (5 bases). V dropped 8 bases and J dropped 4 bases, with 18 bases sitting between them. Germline V gives CDR1 SEHNR, CDR2 FQNEAQ (reference sequence). CDR3 size: 15 residues. The DNA of the CDR3 is TGTGCCAGCGATTTAGAACAGGAATCGGGAAACACCATATATTTT. Protein: CASDLEQESGNTIYF.

The CDR3 coding sequence is TGTGCCGCGGGGGCGCCCAACTATGGCTACACCTTC. It is translated as CAAGAPNYGYTF. The chain has TRBV5-4 and TRBJ1-2, with a weak D call TRBD1 (6 bases). Per germline, CDR1 SGHNT and CDR2 YYREEE (reference sequence). The CDR3 consists of 12 residues. The V end lost 10 bases, the J end lost 2 bases, and 12 bases lay between the germline ends.

The CDR3 reads CASSLGVVGGISYNEQFF. CDR3 in DNA: TGTGCCAGCAGCTTAGGGGTTGTGGGCGGGATCTCCTACAATGAGCAGTTCTTC. The rearrangement uses TRBV7-9 and TRBJ2-1; D may be TRBD2 (6 bases). The germline CDR1 and CDR2 sequences are SEHNR and FQNEAQ (reference sequence). The CDR3 loop spans 18 amino acids. The germline V and J ends were trimmed by 1 base and 0 bases, with 16 bases remaining between them.

This clone was observed a handful of times. The J gene is TRBJ2-5, the V gene TRBV11-2; 9 bases match TRBD2. Germline assignment: CDR1 SGHAT and CDR2 FQNNGV. V shed 3 bases, J shed 4 bases, and the junction held 18 bases outside the gene matches. The CDR3 covers 19 residues. CDR3 region: CASSFLWGGASGKGETQYF. DNA for the CDR3: TGTGCCAGCAGCTTTTTGTGGGGGGGGGCTAGCGGGAAGGGAGAGACCCAGTACTTC.

The chain links TRBV18 to TRBJ2-5; 10 bases are a match to TRBD2. The germline gives CDR1 KGHSH, CDR2 LQKENI. The V and J ends lost 1 base and 2 bases, in that order; junction bases with no gene match: 7. The CDR3 contains 17 residues. The DNA of the CDR3 is TGTGCCAGCTCACCACGGACTAGCGGAGGGGGGCAAGAGACCCAGTACTTC. Its translation is CASSPRTSGGGQETQYF.

The chain couples TRBV29-1 to TRBJ2-3; TRBD2 matches at 9 bases. Germline loops: CDR1 SQVTM, CDR2 ANQGSEA. V was pared by 6 bases and J by 1 base, with 8 bases of the junction left unmatched. CDR3 length: 15 residues. The CDR3 loop reads CSVTLAGAGTDTQYF. CDR3 nucleotides: TGCAGCGTCACCTTAGCGGGAGCGGGCACAGATACGCAGTATTTT.

The chain uses TRBV21-1 and TRBJ2-7; the listed D gene, TRBD1, was not tested against the DNA. TRBV21-1 is designated a pseudogene. The CDR3 spans 11 residues. The CDR3: CASSHSYEQYF. The CDR3 DNA follows: TGTGCCAGCAGCCACTCCTACGAGCAGTACTTC.

The chain recombines TRBV6-1 with TRBJ2-5, with 7 bases fitting TRBD1. Per the germline V gene, CDR1 is MNHNS and CDR2 is SASEGT. The CDR3 is made up of 14 amino acids. V was clipped by 5 bases and J by 0 bases; unmatched bases: 3. The CDR3 reads CASSPGTDQETQYF. CDR3 nucleotides: TGTGCCAGCAGTCCCGGGACAGACCAAGAGACCCAGTACTTC.

V usage is TRBV11-1 and J usage is TRBJ2-5, with D possibly being TRBD1 (6 bases). The CDR3 has 14 residues. The V end was cut by 5 bases, the J end by 5 bases, with 15 bases between. Germline CDR1 is SGHAT and CDR2 is FQDESV (reference sequence). The CDR3 protein is CASSPTGSYETQYF. CDR3 nucleotide sequence: TGTGCCAGCAGCCCGACAGGTTCTTACGAGACCCAGTACTTC.

V usage is TRBV6-1 and J usage is TRBJ2-5, with TRBD2 matching 10 bases. The CDR3 totals 14 residues. Germline lookup yields CDR1 MNHNS and CDR2 SASEGT. V lost 5 bases and J lost 5; bases outside the gene matches: 5. The CDR3 protein is CASSSGGARETQYF. The CDR3, as DNA: TGTGCCAGCAGTAGCGGGGGGGCCCGGGAGACCCAGTACTTC.

The chain is built from TRBV12-2 and TRBJ1-1; TRBD1 was called by the table and not checked on the DNA. TRBV12-2 is annotated as a pseudogene. The CDR3 covers 15 residues. CDR3 in DNA: TGTGCAAGTCGCTTAACGAGACAGTTGAACACTGAAGCTTTCTTT. As protein: CASRLTRQLNTEAFF.

V gene TRBV6-1 combines with J gene TRBJ2-5, with 8 bases fitting TRBD1. Germline V gene data show CDR1 as MNHNS and CDR2 as SASEGT. V dropped 6 bases and J dropped 1; count of bases not matched to a gene: 7. This CDR3 is built from 15 residues. CDR3 in amino acids: CASSGGQGPQETQYF. Written as DNA, the CDR3 is TGTGCCAGCAGCGGCGGACAGGGACCCCAAGAGACCCAGTACTTC.

The chain is built from TRBV7-9 and TRBJ1-4, with D perhaps TRBD1 (6 bases). The germline V gene encodes CDR1 SEHNR and CDR2 FQNEAQ (reference sequence). The CDR3 contains 15 residues. The ends were cut back, 1 base at V and 5 bases at J, with 11 bases in the middle. CDR3 DNA: TGTGCCAGCAGCTTAGGTCTGGGGGCGAATGAAAAACTGTTTTTT. It specifies CASSLGLGANEKLFF.

The chain has TRBV5-5 and TRBJ1-1; TRBD1 matches at 7 bases. The germline V gene has CDR1 SGHKS and CDR2 YYEKEE (reference sequence). This CDR3 region has 17 residues. With V trimmed by 4 bases and J by 3 bases, 15 bases remained unmatched. This chain's CDR3 is CASSPYWTGGGDTEAFF. The CDR3 DNA follows: TGTGCCAGCAGCCCTTACTGGACAGGTGGAGGAGACACTGAAGCTTTCTTT.

This clone was seen a few times. The chain combines TRBV5-6 with TRBJ2-2, with D possibly matching TRBD1 (6 bases). Germline lookup yields CDR1 SGHDT and CDR2 YYEEEE. This CDR3 is 15 amino acids long. Trimming pared 2 bases from V and 5 bases from J, leaving 13 bases between. CDR3: CASSLVGRGTGELFF. The CDR3 DNA sequence: TGTGCCAGCAGCTTAGTAGGCAGGGGAACCGGGGAGCTGTTTTTT.